This T cell receptor (beta chain) was observed in a study of cytomegalovirus exposure and HLA in healthy donors. The study, taken as a whole, reports: Immune exposure data for these donors was limited to CMV serostatus. Despite most TCR sequences being rare, some public TCRs occurred in many donors.

The PCR made use of 60 Vbeta and 13 Jbeta primers. TCRdb keeps only in-frame clones here, not all; method: immunoSEQ multiplex PCR. The sample gives about 200,000 clones, roughly 80% of which show up once; less than 4.5% is in the top ten. The CDR3 has 15 residues. The trim removed 7 bases at V and 6 bases at J, leaving 11 bases unmatched. Germline-derived CDR1 and CDR2 are SNHLY and FYNNEI. For this clone: Antigen unknown.

This TCR derives from a male donor in good health and CMV-seronegative. The material sequenced was PBMCs. This chain links TRBV2 with TRBJ2-1; 8 bases map to TRBD1. DNA of the CDR3: TGTGCCAGCACCCCCGGGACAGGCGTACTCAATGAGCAGTTCTTC. Its protein is CASTPGTGVLNEQFF.